Sequencing of this TCR beta chain was carried out in a study of blood T cell repertoires in COVID-19. Sequenced by immunoSEQ multiplex PCR; TCRdb stores in-frame clones only, minus some. The sample has roughly 120,000 clones, 75% to 90% seen once. CDR3 size: 15 residues. V lost 2 bases, J lost 3 bases, and 1 base stayed unmatched. Germline CDR1 and CDR2: MNHNS and SASEGT. V is TRBV6-1 and J is TRBJ2-1; TRBD2 matches 10 bases. The sequence was collected from a woman of 80 years or more with COVID-19, enrolled during active disease. The sample consisted of peripheral blood. The CDR3, as DNA: TGTGCCAGCAGTGAAACTAGCGGGGTCTACAATGAGCAGTTCTTC. This encodes CASSETSGVYNEQFF.